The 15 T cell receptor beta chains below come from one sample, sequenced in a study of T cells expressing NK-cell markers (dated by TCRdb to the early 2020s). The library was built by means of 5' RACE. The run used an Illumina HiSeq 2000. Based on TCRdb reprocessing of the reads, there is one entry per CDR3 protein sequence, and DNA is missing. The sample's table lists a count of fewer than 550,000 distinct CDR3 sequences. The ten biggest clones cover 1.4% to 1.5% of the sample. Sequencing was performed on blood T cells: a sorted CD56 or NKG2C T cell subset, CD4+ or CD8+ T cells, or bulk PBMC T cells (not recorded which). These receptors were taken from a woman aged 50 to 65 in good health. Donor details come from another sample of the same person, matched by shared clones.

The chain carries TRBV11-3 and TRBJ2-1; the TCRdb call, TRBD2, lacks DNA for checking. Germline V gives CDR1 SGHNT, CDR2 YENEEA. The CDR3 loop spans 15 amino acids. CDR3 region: CASSLGRSGRNEQFF.

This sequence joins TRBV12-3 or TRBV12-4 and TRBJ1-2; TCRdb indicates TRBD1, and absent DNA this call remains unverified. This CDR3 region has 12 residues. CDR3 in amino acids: CASSGGGWGYTF.

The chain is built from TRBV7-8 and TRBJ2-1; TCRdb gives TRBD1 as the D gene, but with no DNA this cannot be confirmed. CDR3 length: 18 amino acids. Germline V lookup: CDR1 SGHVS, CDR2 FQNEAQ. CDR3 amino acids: CASSHRVPIGRLNNEQFF.

CDR3 region: CASITSVPSTDTQYF. This chain joins TRBV14 and TRBJ2-3; TCRdb outputs TRBD2, but without DNA this stays unchecked. Germline CDR1 is SGHDN and CDR2 is FVKESK. The CDR3 sequence is 15 residues long. The entire variable domain, with the rest obtained from reference TRBV14 and TRBJ2-3, is as follows: EAGVTQFPSHSVIEKGQTVTLRCDPISGHDNLYWYRRVMGKEIKFLLHFVKESKQDESGMPNNRFLAERTGGTYSTLKVQPAELEDSGVYFCASITSVPSTDTQYFGPGTRLTVL.

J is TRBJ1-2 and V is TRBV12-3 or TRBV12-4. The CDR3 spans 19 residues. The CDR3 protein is CASSLALSRRLGALYGYTF.

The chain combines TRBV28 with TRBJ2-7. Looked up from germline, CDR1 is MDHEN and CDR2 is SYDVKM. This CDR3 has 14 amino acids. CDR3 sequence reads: CASSPSGSSGEQYF.

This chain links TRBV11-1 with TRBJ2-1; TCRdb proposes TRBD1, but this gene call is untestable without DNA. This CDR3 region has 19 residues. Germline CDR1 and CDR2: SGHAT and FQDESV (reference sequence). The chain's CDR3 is CASSLNGQVRLVSYNEQFF.

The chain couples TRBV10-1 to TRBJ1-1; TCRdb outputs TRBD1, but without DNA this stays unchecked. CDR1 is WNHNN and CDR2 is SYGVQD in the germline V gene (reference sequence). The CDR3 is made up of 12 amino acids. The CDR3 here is CASSDNRAEAFF.

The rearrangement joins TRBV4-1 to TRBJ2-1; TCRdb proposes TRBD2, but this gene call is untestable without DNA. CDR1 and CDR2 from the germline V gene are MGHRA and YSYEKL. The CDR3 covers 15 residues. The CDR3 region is CASGKSPGPYNEQFF.

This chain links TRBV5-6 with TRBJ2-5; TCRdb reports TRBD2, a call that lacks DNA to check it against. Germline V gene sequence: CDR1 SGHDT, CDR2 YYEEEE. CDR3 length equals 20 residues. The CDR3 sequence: CASSFLKGLAGEDGQETQYF.

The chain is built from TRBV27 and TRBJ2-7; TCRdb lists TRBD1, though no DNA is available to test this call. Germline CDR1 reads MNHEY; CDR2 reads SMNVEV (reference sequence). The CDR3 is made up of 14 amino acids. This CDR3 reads CASSLGTVNYEQYF.

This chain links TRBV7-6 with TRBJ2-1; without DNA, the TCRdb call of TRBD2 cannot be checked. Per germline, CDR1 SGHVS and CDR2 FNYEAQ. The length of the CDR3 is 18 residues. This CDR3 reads CASSFRPPIAVNHNEQFF. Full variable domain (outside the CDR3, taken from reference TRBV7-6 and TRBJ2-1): GAGVSQSPRYKVTKRGQDVALRCDPISGHVSLYWYRQALGQGPEFLTYFNYEAQQDKSGLPNDRFSAERPEGSISTLTIQRTEQRDSAMYRCASSFRPPIAVNHNEQFFGPGTRLTVL.

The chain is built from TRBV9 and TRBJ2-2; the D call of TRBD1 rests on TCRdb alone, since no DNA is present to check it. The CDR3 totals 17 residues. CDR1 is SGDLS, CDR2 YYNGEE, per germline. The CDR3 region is CASSPSSTGGRAGELFF.

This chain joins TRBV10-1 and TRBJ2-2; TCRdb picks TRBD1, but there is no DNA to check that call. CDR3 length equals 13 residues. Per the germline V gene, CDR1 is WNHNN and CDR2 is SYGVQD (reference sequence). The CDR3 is CASSETGIGELFF.

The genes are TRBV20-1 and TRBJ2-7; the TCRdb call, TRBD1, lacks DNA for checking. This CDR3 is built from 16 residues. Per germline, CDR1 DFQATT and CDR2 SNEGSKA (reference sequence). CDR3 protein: CSARIISVGMGDEQYF.